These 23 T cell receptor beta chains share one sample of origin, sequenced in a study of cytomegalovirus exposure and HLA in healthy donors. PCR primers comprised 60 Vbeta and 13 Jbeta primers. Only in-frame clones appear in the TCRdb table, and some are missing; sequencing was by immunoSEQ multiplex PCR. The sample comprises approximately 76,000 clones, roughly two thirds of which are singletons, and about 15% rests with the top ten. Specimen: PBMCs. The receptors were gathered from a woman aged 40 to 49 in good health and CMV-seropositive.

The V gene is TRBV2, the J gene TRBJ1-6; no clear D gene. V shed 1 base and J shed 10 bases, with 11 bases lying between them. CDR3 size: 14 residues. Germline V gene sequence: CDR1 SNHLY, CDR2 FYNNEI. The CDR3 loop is CASSEVRGGSPLHF. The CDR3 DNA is TGTGCCAGCAGTGAAGTCCGGGGAGGCTCACCCCTCCACTTT.

The CDR3 nucleotides are TGTGCCAGCAGCCGGCCCCAGGTGAACACTGAAGCTTTCTTT. Its protein is CASSRPQVNTEAFF. The genes are TRBV14 and TRBJ1-1, with unresolved D. V gave up 4 bases and J gave up 0 bases, with 9 bases separating them. CDR3 length equals 14 residues. CDR1 is SGHDN, CDR2 FVKESK, per germline.

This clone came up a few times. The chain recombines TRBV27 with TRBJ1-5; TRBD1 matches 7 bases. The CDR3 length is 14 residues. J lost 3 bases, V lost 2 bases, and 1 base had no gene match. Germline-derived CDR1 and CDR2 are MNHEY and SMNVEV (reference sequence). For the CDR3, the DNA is TGTGCCAGCAGTTTAACAGGGGCCAATCAGCCCCAGCATTTT. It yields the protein CASSLTGANQPQHF.

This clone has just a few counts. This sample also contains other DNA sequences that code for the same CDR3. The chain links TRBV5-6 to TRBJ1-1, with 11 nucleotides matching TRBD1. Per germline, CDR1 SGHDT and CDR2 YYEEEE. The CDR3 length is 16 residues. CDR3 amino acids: CGSSLFGTGGYTEAFF. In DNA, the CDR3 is TGTGGCAGTAGCTTGTTCGGGACAGGGGGTTACACTGAAGCTTTCTTT.

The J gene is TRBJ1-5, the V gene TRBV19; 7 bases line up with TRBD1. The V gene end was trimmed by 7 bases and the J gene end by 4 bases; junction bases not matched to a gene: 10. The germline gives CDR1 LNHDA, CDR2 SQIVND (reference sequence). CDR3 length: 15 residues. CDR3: CASMGQTRGNQPQHF. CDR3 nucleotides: TGTGCCAGTATGGGACAGACAAGAGGTAATCAGCCCCAGCATTTT.

The CDR3 spells CASTGLSGNQPQHF. CDR3 DNA: TGTGCCAGCACAGGGCTTTCGGGCAATCAGCCCCAGCATTTT. The chain has TRBV7-9 and TRBJ1-5, with D maybe TRBD1 (5 bases). V was pared by 7 bases and J by 2 bases, with 12 bases between. Germline V lookup: CDR1 SEHNR, CDR2 FQNEAQ (reference sequence). The CDR3 runs to 14 residues.

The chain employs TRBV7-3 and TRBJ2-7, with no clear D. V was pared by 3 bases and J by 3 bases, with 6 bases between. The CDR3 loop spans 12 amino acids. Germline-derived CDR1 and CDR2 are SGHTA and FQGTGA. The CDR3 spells CASSFPCYEQYF. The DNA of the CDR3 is TGTGCCAGCAGCTTCCCCTGCTACGAGCAGTACTTC.

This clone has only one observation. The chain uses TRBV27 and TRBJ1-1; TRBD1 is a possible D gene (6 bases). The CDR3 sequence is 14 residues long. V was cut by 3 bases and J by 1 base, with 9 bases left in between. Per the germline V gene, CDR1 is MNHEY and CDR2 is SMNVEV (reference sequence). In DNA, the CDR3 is TGTGCCAGCAGTTTCCAAGGGGGGAACACTGAAGCTTTCTTT. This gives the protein CASSFQGGNTEAFF.

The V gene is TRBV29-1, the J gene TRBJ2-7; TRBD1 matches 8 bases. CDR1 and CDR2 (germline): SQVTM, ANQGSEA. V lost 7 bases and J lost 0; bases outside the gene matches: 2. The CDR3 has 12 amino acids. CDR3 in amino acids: CSAGQGSYEQYF. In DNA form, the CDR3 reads TGCAGCGCCGGACAGGGCTCCTACGAGCAGTACTTC.

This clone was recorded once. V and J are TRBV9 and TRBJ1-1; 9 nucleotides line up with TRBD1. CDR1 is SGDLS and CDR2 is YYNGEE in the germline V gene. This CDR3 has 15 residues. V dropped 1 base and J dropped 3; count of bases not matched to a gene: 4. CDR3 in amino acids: CASSVLDRGDTEAFF. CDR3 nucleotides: TGTGCCAGCAGCGTATTGGACAGGGGTGACACTGAAGCTTTCTTT.

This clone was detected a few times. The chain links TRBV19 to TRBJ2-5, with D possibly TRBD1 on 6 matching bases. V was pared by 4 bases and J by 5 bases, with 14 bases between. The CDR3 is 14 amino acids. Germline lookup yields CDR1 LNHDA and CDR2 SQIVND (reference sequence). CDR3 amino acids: CASSTQGWGETQYF. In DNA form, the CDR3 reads TGTGCCAGTAGTACACAGGGCTGGGGGGAGACCCAGTACTTC. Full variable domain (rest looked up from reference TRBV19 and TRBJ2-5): DGGITQSPKYLFRKEGQNVTLSCEQNLNHDAMYWYRQDPGQGLRLIYYSQIVNDFQKGDIAEGYSVSREKKESFPLTVTSAQKNPTAFYLCASSTQGWGETQYFGPGTRLLVL.

The CDR3 nucleotides read TGTGCCAGCGGAACACTAGCGGGGGGCACAGATACGCAGTATTTT. Translated, it gives CASGTLAGGTDTQYF. The chain couples TRBV7-9 to TRBJ2-3, with 11 bases that match TRBD2. The CDR3 runs to 15 residues. CDR1 is SEHNR, CDR2 FQNEAQ, per germline (reference sequence). Unmatched junction bases numbered 5, after V lost 8 bases and J lost 1 base.

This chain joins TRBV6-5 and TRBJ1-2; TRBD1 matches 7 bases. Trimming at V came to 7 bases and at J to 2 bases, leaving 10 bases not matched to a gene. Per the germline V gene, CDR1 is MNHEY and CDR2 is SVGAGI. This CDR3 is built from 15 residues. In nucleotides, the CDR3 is TGTGCCAGCATGGGGGACAGAGGGGGCAACTATGGCTACACCTTC. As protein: CASMGDRGGNYGYTF.

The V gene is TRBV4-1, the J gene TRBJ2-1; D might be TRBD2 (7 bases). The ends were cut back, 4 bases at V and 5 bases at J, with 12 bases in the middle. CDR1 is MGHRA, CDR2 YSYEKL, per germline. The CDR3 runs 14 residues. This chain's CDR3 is CASSLGGLDNEQFF. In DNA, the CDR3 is TGCGCCAGCAGCCTCGGGGGGCTAGACAATGAGCAGTTCTTC.

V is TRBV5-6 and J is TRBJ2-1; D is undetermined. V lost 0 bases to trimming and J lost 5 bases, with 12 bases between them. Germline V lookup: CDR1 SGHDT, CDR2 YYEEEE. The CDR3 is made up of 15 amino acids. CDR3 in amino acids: CASSLAVSPNNEQFF. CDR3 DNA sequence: TGTGCCAGCAGCTTGGCCGTTAGCCCCAACAATGAGCAGTTCTTC. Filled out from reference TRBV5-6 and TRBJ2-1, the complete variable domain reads DAGVTQSPTHLIKTRGQQVTLRCSPKSGHDTVSWYQQALGQGPQFIFQYYEEEERQRGNFPDRFSGHQFPNYSSELNVNALLLGDSALYLCASSLAVSPNNEQFFGPGTRLTVL.

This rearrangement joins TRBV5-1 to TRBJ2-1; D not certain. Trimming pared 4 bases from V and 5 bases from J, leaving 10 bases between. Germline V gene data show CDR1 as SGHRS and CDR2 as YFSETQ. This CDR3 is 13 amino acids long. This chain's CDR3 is CASSPIPHNEQFF. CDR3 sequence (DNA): TGCGCCAGCAGCCCCATCCCCCACAATGAGCAGTTCTTC. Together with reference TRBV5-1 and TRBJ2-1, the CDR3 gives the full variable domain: KAGVTQTPRYLIKTRGQQVTLSCSPISGHRSVSWYQQTPGQGLQFLFEYFSETQRNKGNFPGRFSGRQFSNSRSEMNVSTLELGDSALYLCASSPIPHNEQFFGPGTRLTVL.

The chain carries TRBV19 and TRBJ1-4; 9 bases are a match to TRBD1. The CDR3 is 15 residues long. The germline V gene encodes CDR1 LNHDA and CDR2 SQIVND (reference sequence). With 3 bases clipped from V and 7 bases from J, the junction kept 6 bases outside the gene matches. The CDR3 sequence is CASSIITGGGEKLFF. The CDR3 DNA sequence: TGTGCCAGTAGTATTATCACAGGGGGCGGTGAAAAACTGTTTTTT.

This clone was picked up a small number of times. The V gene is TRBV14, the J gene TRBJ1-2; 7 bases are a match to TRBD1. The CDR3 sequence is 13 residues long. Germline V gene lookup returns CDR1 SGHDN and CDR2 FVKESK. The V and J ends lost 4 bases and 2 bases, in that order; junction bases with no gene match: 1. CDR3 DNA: TGTGCCAGCAGCCCGGGACAGAACTATGGCTACACCTTC. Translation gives CASSPGQNYGYTF.

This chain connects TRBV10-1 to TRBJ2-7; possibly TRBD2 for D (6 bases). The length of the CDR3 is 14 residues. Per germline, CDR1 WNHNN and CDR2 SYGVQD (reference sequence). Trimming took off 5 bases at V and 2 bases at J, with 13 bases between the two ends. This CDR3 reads CASSPGRPPYEQYF. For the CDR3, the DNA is TGCGCCAGCAGTCCGGGGAGGCCCCCCTACGAGCAGTACTTC.

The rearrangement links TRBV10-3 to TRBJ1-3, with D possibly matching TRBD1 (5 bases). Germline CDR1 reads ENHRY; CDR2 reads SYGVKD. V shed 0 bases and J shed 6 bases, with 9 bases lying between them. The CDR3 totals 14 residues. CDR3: CAISESIGANTIYF. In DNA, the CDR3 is TGTGCCATCAGTGAGTCGATAGGGGCAAACACCATATATTTT.

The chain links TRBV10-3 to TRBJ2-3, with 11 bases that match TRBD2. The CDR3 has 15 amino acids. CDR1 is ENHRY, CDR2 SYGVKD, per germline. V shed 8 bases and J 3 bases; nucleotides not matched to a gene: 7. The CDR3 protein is CAIRGGLADTDTQYF. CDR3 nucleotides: TGTGCCATCCGTGGGGGACTAGCGGATACAGATACGCAGTATTTT.

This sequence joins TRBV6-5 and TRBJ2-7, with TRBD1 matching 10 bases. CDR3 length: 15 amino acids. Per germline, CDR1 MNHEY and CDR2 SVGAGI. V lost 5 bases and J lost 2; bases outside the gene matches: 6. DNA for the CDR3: TGTGCCAGCAGTATAAGGACAGGGGGAACCTACGAGCAGTACTTC. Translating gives CASSIRTGGTYEQYF.

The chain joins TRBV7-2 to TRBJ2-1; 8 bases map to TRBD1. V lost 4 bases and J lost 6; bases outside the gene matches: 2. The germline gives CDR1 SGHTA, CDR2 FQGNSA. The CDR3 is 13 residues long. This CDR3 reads CASSSTGGNEQFF. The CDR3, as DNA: TGTGCCAGCAGCTCAACAGGGGGCAATGAGCAGTTCTTC.